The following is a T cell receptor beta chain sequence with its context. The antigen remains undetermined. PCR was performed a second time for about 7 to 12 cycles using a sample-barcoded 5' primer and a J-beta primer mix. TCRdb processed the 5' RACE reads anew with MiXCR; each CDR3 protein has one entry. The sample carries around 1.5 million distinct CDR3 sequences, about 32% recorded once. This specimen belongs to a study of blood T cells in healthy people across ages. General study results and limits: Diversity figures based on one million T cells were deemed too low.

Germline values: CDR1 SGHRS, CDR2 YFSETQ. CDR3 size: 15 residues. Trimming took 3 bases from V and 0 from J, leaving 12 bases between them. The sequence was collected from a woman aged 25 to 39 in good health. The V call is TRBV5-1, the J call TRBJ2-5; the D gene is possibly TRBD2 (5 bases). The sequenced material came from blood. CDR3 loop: CASSSFGGYQETQYF. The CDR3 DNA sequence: TGCGCCAGCAGCTCCTTTGGCGGGTACCAAGAGACCCAGTACTTC. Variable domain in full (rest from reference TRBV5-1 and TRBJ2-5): KAGVTQTPRYLIKTRGQQVTLSCSPISGHRSVSWYQQTPGQGLQFLFEYFSETQRNKGNFPGRFSGRQFSNSRSEMNVSTLELGDSALYLCASSSFGGYQETQYFGPGTRLLVL.